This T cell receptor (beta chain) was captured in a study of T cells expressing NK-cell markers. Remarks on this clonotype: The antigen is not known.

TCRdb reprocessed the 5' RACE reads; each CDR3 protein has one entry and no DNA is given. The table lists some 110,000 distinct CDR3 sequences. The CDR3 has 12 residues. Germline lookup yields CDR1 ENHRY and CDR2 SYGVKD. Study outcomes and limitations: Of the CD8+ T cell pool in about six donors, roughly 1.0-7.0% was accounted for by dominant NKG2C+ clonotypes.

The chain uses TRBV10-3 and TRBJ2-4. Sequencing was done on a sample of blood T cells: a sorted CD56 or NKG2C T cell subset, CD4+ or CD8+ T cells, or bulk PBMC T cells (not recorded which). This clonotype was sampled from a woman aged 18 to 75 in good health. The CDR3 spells CAIRDSRDIQYF.